The 29 T cell receptor beta chains in this list originate from one sample, sequenced in a study of control samples from healthy donors and cancer patients. Sequencing was performed with immunoSEQ multiplex PCR; in TCRdb, only in-frame clones are kept and a portion is missing. This repertoire shows around 120,000 clones, just over 90% found once; its top ten account for around 1.8%. The material sequenced was PBMCs. All receptors come from a man between 50 and 59 years old with head and neck cancer.

This chain links TRBV7-2 with TRBJ2-7; TRBD2 agrees at 8 bases. The CDR3 extends over 13 amino acids. The ends lost 1 base at V and 7 bases at J; junction bases unmatched: 3. Germline CDR1 reads SGHTA; CDR2 reads FQGNSA. CDR3 sequence (DNA): TGTGCCAGCAGCTTAGGACTAGCGCGGGAGCAGTACTTC. Protein sequence: CASSLGLAREQYF.

The chain recombines TRBV28 with TRBJ2-7; a weak D match, TRBD1 (6 bases). The CDR3 loop spans 15 amino acids. The ends were cut back, 6 bases at V and 2 bases at J, with 17 bases in the middle. In germline, CDR1 is MDHEN, CDR2 SYDVKM. CDR3 protein: CASSLPNRAAYEQYF. For the CDR3, the DNA is TGTGCCAGCAGCCTTCCCAACAGGGCCGCCTACGAGCAGTACTTC.

This sequence joins TRBV10-3 and TRBJ1-2, with 7 bases that match TRBD1. Germline CDR1 ENHRY, CDR2 SYGVKD. The V gene end was trimmed by 4 bases and the J gene end by 3 bases; junction bases not matched to a gene: 5. The CDR3 is made up of 14 amino acids. In DNA form, the CDR3 reads TGTGCCATCAGTGGGGGACAGAAGTACTATGGCTACACCTTC. Residues: CAISGGQKYYGYTF.

The chain uses TRBV9 and TRBJ2-2; tentative D call: TRBD1 (5 bases). Germline V gene lookup returns CDR1 SGDLS and CDR2 YYNGEE. The CDR3 sequence is 14 residues long. V was clipped by 2 bases and J by 5 bases, with 10 bases between them. The CDR3 reads CASSVQGRTGELFF. CDR3 sequence (DNA): TGTGCCAGCAGCGTTCAGGGAAGAACCGGGGAGCTGTTTTTT.

The chain uses TRBV27 and TRBJ2-3; D is perhaps TRBD2 (6 bases). Trimming took off 6 bases at V and 2 bases at J, with 15 bases between the two ends. The CDR3 has 15 residues. Germline loops: CDR1 MNHEY, CDR2 SMNVEV (reference sequence). The CDR3 protein is CASRMGLPPTDTQYF. CDR3 bases: TGTGCCAGCAGGATGGGACTCCCCCCCACAGATACGCAGTATTTT.

The DNA of the CDR3 is TGTGCCAGCAGCTTTGGCAGGGGGGACTACGAGCAGTACTTC. This encodes CASSFGRGDYEQYF. J is TRBJ2-7 and V is TRBV5-6; TRBD1 is a possible D gene (7 bases). This CDR3 has 14 residues. Germline V gene data show CDR1 as SGHDT and CDR2 as YYEEEE. V gave up 2 bases and J gave up 3 bases, with 12 bases separating them.

The chain carries TRBV7-9 and TRBJ2-7; 7 positions agree with TRBD1. V was clipped by 4 bases and J by 2 bases; unmatched bases: 5. The CDR3 runs to 14 residues. CDR1 SEHNR and CDR2 FQNEAQ come from the germline V gene (reference sequence). This chain's CDR3 is CASSSHRGPYEQYF. CDR3 DNA: TGTGCCAGCAGCTCCCACAGGGGCCCCTACGAGCAGTACTTC.

The V gene is TRBV6-5, the J gene TRBJ1-2; D call uncertain. In germline, CDR1 is MNHEY, CDR2 SVGAGI. The CDR3 sequence is 13 residues long. The V end was cut by 0 bases, the J end by 4 bases, with 6 bases between. Here the CDR3 reads CASSYSRTYGYTF. In DNA, the CDR3 is TGTGCCAGCAGTTACTCTAGGACCTATGGCTACACCTTC.

Concerning this clone itself: A read error may account for a junction end that differs from germline. V usage is TRBV6-5 and J usage is TRBJ1-6; TRBD1 is a possible D gene (6 bases). The CDR3 totals 15 residues. The germline V gene encodes CDR1 MNHEY and CDR2 SVGAGI. CDR3 in amino acids: CVSSITGLGNSPLHF. The CDR3, as DNA: TGTGTCAGCAGCATCACAGGGTTAGGGAATTCACCCCTCCACTTT.

The chain joins TRBV5-5 to TRBJ2-3, with D hard to call. The germline V and J ends were trimmed by 0 bases and 6 bases, with 11 bases remaining between them. The CDR3 totals 14 residues. The germline gives CDR1 SGHKS, CDR2 YYEKEE (reference sequence). CDR3 protein: CASSLGGHRDTQYF. The CDR3 DNA sequence: TGTGCCAGCAGCTTGGGAGGTCATAGGGATACGCAGTATTTT.

This chain connects TRBV12-5 to TRBJ2-2; the match to TRBD1 covers 8 bases. Looked up from germline, CDR1 is LGHNT and CDR2 is FRNRAP. Germline trimming cut 3 bases from V and 6 bases from J; bases unmatched to any gene: 3. The CDR3 has 14 residues. Written as DNA, the CDR3 is TGTGCTAGTGGTTTTTCAGGGGGCTCCGGGGAGCTGTTTTTT. Translated: CASGFSGGSGELFF.

The chain recombines TRBV27 with TRBJ2-7; D unresolved. Trimming removed 6 bases at V and 1 base at J, with 10 bases between. The CDR3 length is 13 residues. Germline V gene lookup returns CDR1 MNHEY and CDR2 SMNVEV (reference sequence). The CDR3: CASSGQSSYEQYF. The DNA for the CDR3 is TGTGCCAGCAGCGGCCAGTCGTCCTACGAGCAGTACTTC.

This chain uses TRBV6-5 with TRBJ2-7, with a tentative D call TRBD2 (7 bases). Trimming removed 10 bases from V and 8 bases from J, with 21 bases in between. Germline V gives CDR1 MNHEY, CDR2 SVGAGI. The CDR3 has 13 residues. As DNA, the CDR3 is TGTGCCACCCTTGGGGGGGCCCCTCGGAAGCAGTACTTC. Encoded protein: CATLGGAPRKQYF.

V gene TRBV6-2 or TRBV6-3 combines with J gene TRBJ2-5, with D perhaps being TRBD1 or TRBD2 (5 bases each). This CDR3 region has 14 residues. CDR1 and CDR2 (germline): MNHEY, SVGEGT. V lost 5 bases to trimming and J lost 5 bases, with 15 bases between them. The CDR3: CASSQSREWETQYF. CDR3 bases: TGTGCCAGCAGTCAATCCAGGGAGTGGGAGACCCAGTACTTC.

The rearrangement uses TRBV7-9 and TRBJ1-1; D uncertain. Germline CDR1 and CDR2: SEHNR and FQNEAQ (reference sequence). The CDR3 loop spans 12 amino acids. The V gene lost 1 base and the J gene lost 11 bases, with 11 bases spanning the gap. CDR3 DNA sequence: TGTGCCAGCAGCTTAGATTACGGTAAGGCTTTCTTT. Translation: CASSLDYGKAFF.

The chain employs TRBV29-1 and TRBJ2-1; D is undetermined. Deletions cut 1 base from V and 0 bases from J, with 7 bases between. The CDR3 has 14 amino acids. Germline V gives CDR1 SQVTM, CDR2 ANQGSEA. The CDR3 loop reads CSVEGLSSYNEQFF. The CDR3 DNA follows: TGCAGCGTTGAAGGGCTTAGCTCCTACAATGAGCAGTTCTTC.

The chain uses TRBV7-3 and TRBJ2-7, with TRBD2 identical over 12 bases. Per germline, CDR1 SGHTA and CDR2 FQGTGA. V lost 2 bases to trimming and J lost 2 bases; unmatched junction nucleotides: 4. This CDR3 contains 16 residues. DNA for the CDR3: TGTGCCAGCAGCTTAGGCCCTAGCGGGGGGGCCTACGAGCAGTACTTC. Translating it yields CASSLGPSGGAYEQYF. Variable domain in full (rest from reference TRBV7-3 and TRBJ2-7): GAGVSQTPSNKVTEKGKYVELRCDPISGHTALYWYRQSLGQGPEFLIYFQGTGAADDSGLPNDRFFAVRPEGSVSTLKIQRTERGDSAVYLCASSLGPSGGAYEQYFGPGTRLTVT.

V gene TRBV30 combines with J gene TRBJ1-6; TRBD1 might be the D (6 bases). The CDR3 runs to 14 residues. Germline lookup yields CDR1 GTSNPN and CDR2 SVGIG (reference sequence). Trimming took off 4 bases at V and 9 bases at J, with 16 bases between the two ends. The CDR3 here is CAWNRGAIGSPLHF. In DNA, the CDR3 is TGTGCCTGGAATCGGGGGGCTATCGGTTCACCCCTCCACTTT.

This sequence joins TRBV7-2 and TRBJ2-7, with TRBD1 matching 11 bases. Per the germline V gene, CDR1 is SGHTA and CDR2 is FQGNSA. J was trimmed by 4 bases and V by 5 bases; bases with no gene match: 7. The CDR3 sequence is 15 residues long. As DNA, the CDR3 is TGTGCCAGCAGCCAGAGGGACAGGGGGAAATACGAGCAGTACTTC. Translating it yields CASSQRDRGKYEQYF.

The chain joins TRBV6-6 to TRBJ1-2, with no clear D. CDR3 length: 15 residues. V lost 6 bases to trimming and J lost 3 bases, with 17 bases between them. Germline V gives CDR1 MNHNY, CDR2 SVGAGI (reference sequence). The CDR3 nucleotides read TGTGCCAGCAGCCCCGATGACGTTTGGGACTATGGCTACACCTTC. The encoded protein is CASSPDDVWDYGYTF.

The chain has TRBV30 and TRBJ2-7, with 9 bases lining up with TRBD1. Germline-derived CDR1 and CDR2 are GTSNPN and SVGIG (reference sequence). The junction had 8 bases not matched to a gene; V was cut back by 1 base and J by 4 bases. The CDR3 totals 15 residues. The CDR3 sequence: CAWSAGDREWYEQYF. CDR3 nucleotides: TGTGCCTGGAGTGCAGGGGACAGGGAGTGGTACGAGCAGTACTTC.

DNA of the CDR3: TGCGCCAGCAGCTTCACCGGGACCAACAATGAGCAGTTCTTC. The encoded protein is CASSFTGTNNEQFF. The rearrangement links TRBV5-1 to TRBJ2-1, with D perhaps being TRBD1 or TRBD2 (5 bases each). V was pared by 2 bases and J by 5 bases, with 11 bases between. This CDR3 comprises 14 residues. Germline V gene lookup returns CDR1 SGHRS and CDR2 YFSETQ.

This clone showed up just a few times. The chain combines TRBV5-4 with TRBJ2-4; D may be TRBD2 (5 bases). V lost 0 bases to trimming and J lost 0 bases, with 16 bases between them. Germline assignment: CDR1 SGHNT and CDR2 YYREEE (reference sequence). This CDR3 has 18 amino acids. The CDR3 DNA sequence: TGTGCCAGCAGCTTGGCGGGAAACCCCTCGCCAGCCAAAAACATTCAGTACTTC. Amino acids: CASSLAGNPSPAKNIQYF.

The genes are TRBV18 and TRBJ1-1; 9 bases match TRBD1. This CDR3 is built from 17 residues. Germline V CDR1 and CDR2: KGHSH, LQKENI. The V segment lost 5 bases and the J segment 0 bases; nucleotides outside the gene matches: 10. The CDR3 bases are TGTGCCAGCTCAGCCCGTGGGACAGGGCCTATGAACACTGAAGCTTTCTTT. It is translated as CASSARGTGPMNTEAFF.

This sequence joins TRBV15 and TRBJ1-5, with a tentative D call TRBD1 (6 bases). Trimming took off 7 bases at V and 6 bases at J, with 19 bases between the two ends. The CDR3 is made up of 15 amino acids. The germline V gene has CDR1 LNHNV and CDR2 YYDKDF (reference sequence). The CDR3: CATTTGRGESQPQHF. The CDR3 DNA follows: TGTGCCACCACGACCGGCAGGGGCGAAAGTCAGCCCCAGCATTTT.

The chain recombines TRBV4-3 with TRBJ2-3, with a weak D call TRBD2 (6 bases). CDR1 is LGHNA and CDR2 is YSLEER in the germline V gene. The V and J ends lost 1 base and 12 bases respectively, with 14 bases between them. The CDR3 spans 13 residues. CDR3 region: CASSQVSGGVQYF. CDR3 nucleotide sequence: TGCGCCAGCAGCCAAGTGTCCGGGGGAGTCCAGTATTTT.

The chain has TRBV9 and TRBJ1-1; D is uncertain. This CDR3 has 16 amino acids. CDR1 is SGDLS, CDR2 YYNGEE, per germline. V was cut by 3 bases and J by 0 bases, with 15 bases left in between. The CDR3 spells CASSARDGFMNTEAFF. The CDR3, as DNA: TGTGCCAGCAGCGCCCGTGACGGATTCATGAACACTGAAGCTTTCTTT. The whole variable domain, remainder taken from reference TRBV9 and TRBJ1-1, is DSGVTQTPKHLITATGQRVTLRCSPRSGDLSVYWYQQSLDQGLQFLIQYYNGEERAKGNILERFSAQQFPDLHSELNLSSLELGDSALYFCASSARDGFMNTEAFFGQGTRLTVV.

The chain has TRBV27 and TRBJ1-1; 7 positions match TRBD1. Germline V lookup: CDR1 MNHEY, CDR2 SMNVEV (reference sequence). The CDR3 runs to 14 residues. The V and J ends lost 6 bases and 4 bases, in that order; junction bases with no gene match: 8. CDR3 loop: CASRVIGGVTEAFF. CDR3 nucleotides: TGTGCCAGCAGAGTAATAGGGGGCGTCACTGAAGCTTTCTTT.

The chain has TRBV6-5 and TRBJ1-2; D gene unclear. Germline values: CDR1 MNHEY, CDR2 SVGAGI. This CDR3 spans 14 amino acids. CDR3 bases: TGTGCTTCATTTGGGAGGACTCCGAGGGATGGCTACACCTTC. As protein: CASFGRTPRDGYTF.